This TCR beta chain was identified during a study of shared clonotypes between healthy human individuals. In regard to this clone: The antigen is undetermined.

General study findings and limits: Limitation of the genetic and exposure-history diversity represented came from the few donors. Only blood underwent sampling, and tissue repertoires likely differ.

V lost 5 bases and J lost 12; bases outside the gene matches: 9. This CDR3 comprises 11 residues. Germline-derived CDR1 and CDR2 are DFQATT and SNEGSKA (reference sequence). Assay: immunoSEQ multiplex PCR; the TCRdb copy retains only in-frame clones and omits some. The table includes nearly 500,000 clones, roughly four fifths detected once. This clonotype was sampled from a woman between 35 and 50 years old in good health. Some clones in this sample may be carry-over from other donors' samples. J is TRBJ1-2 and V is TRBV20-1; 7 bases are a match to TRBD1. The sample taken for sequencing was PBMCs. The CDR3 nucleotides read TGCAGTGCTCGGGACAGCTATATCGACACCTTC. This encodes CSARDSYIDTF.